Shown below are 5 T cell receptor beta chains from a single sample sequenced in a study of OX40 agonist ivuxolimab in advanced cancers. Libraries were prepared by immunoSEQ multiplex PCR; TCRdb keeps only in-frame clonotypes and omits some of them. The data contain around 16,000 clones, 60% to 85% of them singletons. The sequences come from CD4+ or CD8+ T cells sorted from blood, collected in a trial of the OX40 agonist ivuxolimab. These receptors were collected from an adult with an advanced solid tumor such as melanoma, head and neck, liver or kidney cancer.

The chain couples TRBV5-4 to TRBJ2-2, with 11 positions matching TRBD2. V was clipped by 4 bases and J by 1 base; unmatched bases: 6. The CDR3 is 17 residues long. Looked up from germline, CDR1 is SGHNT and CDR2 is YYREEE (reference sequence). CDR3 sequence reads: CASSTRGLAGNTGELFF. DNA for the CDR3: TGTGCCAGCAGCACCCGAGGACTAGCGGGGAACACCGGGGAGCTGTTTTTT.

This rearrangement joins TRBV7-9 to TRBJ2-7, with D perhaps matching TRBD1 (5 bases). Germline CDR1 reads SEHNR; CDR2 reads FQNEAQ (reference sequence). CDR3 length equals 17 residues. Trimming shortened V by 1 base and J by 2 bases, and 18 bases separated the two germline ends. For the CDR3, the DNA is TGTGCCAGCAGCTTAGGGCGTTTTGGGGCCCATACCTACGAGCAGTACTTC. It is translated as CASSLGRFGAHTYEQYF. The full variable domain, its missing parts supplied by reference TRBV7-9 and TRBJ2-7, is DTGVSQNPRHKITKRGQNVTFRCDPISEHNRLYWYRQTLGQGPEFLTYFQNEAQLEKSRLLSDRFSAERPKGSFSTLEIQRTEQGDSAMYLCASSLGRFGAHTYEQYFGPGTRLTVT.

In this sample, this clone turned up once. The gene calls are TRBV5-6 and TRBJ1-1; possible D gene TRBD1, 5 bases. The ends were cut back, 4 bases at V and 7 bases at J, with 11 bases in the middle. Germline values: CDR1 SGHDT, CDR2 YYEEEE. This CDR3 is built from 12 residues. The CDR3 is CASSPGHYEAFF. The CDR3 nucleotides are TGTGCCAGCAGCCCTGGACACTATGAAGCTTTCTTT. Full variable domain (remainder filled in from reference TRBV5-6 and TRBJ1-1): DAGVTQSPTHLIKTRGQQVTLRCSPKSGHDTVSWYQQALGQGPQFIFQYYEEEERQRGNFPDRFSGHQFPNYSSELNVNALLLGDSALYLCASSPGHYEAFFGQGTRLTVV.

This CDR3 reads CASSVRGNNSPLHF. CDR3 sequence (DNA): TGTGCCAGCAGCGTCCGGGGGAATAATTCACCCCTCCACTTT. This rearrangement joins TRBV11-1 to TRBJ1-6; tentative D call: TRBD1 (5 bases). Trimming cost V 5 bases and J 5 bases, with 10 bases left between them. Germline lookup yields CDR1 SGHAT and CDR2 FQDESV (reference sequence). This CDR3 comprises 14 residues.

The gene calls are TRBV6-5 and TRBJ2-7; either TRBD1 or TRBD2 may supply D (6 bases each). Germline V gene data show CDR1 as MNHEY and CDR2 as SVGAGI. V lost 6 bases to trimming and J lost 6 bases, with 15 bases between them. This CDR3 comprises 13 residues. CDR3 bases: TGTGCCAGCAGCGCCTTGTGGGGGGCCGAGCAGTACTTC. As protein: CASSALWGAEQYF.